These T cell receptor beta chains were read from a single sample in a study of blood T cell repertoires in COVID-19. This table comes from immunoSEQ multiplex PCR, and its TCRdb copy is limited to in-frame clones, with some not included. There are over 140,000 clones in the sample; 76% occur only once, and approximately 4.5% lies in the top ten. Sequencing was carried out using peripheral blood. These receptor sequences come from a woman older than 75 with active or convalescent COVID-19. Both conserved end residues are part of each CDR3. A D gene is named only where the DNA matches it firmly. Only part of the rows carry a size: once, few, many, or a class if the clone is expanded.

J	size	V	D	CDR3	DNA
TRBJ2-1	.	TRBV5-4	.	CASSTYTSSYNEQFF	TGTGCCAGCAGCACATACACTAGCTCCTACAATGAGCAGTTCTTC
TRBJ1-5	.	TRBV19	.	CASSIDGDSNQPQHF	TGTGCCAGTAGTATAGACGGGGATAGCAATCAGCCCCAGCATTTT
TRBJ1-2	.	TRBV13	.	CASSFGMGPDGYTF	TGTGCCAGCAGCTTTGGGATGGGGCCCGATGGCTACACCTTC
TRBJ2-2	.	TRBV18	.	CASSNYRVTNTGELFF	TGTGCCAGCTCAAATTACAGGGTCACGAACACCGGGGAGCTGTTTTTT
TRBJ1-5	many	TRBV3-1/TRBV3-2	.	CASSRQPGQPQHF	TGTGCCAGCAGCCGACAGCCCGGTCAGCCCCAGCATTTT
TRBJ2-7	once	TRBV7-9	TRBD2	CASSSGTSGGNSYEQYF	TGTGCCAGCAGCTCTGGGACTAGCGGTGGTAACTCCTACGAGCAGTACTTC
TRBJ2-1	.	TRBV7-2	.	CASSLHGVSYNEQFF	TGTGCCAGCAGCTTACATGGAGTCTCCTACAATGAGCAGTTCTTC
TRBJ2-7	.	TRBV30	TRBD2	CAWSAAWSSGVPYEQYF	TGTGCCTGGAGTGCGGCATGGTCTAGCGGGGTCCCCTACGAGCAGTACTTC
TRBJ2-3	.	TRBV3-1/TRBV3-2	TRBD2	CASSQDGTSGGQSTDTQYF	TGTGCCAGCAGCCAAGACGGGACTAGCGGGGGGCAAAGCACAGATACGCAGTATTTT
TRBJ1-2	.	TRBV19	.	CASSEAQYYGYTF	TGTGCCAGTAGCGAGGCTCAGTATTATGGCTACACCTTC
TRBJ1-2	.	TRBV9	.	CASSVGGYYGYTF	TGTGCCAGCAGCGTCGGGGGTTATTATGGCTACACCTTC
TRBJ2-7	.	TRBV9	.	CASSPLLGPYEQYF	TGTGCCAGCAGTCCATTATTGGGCCCCTACGAGCAGTACTTC
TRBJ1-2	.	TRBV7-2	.	CASSSDGGLTYGYTF	TGTGCCAGCAGCTCGGACGGGGGGCTTACCTATGGCTACACCTTC
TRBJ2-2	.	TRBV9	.	CASSNRPTEMSSGELFF	TGTGCCAGCAGCAACCGGCCAACAGAAATGTCATCCGGGGAGCTGTTTTTT
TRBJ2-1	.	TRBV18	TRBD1	CASSRDRDHNEQFF	TGTGCCAGCTCACGGGACAGGGATCACAATGAGCAGTTCTTC
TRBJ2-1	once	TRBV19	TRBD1	CASESGTGLNEQFF	TGTGCCAGTGAATCCGGGACAGGGTTGAATGAGCAGTTCTTC
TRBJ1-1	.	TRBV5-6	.	CASSLTGRGLNTEAFF	TGTGCCAGCAGCTTGACTGGAAGGGGGTTGAACACTGAAGCTTTCTTT
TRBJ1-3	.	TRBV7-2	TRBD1	CASSSGDRVKGNTIYF	TGTGCCAGCAGCTCAGGGGACAGGGTAAAGGGAAACACCATATATTTT
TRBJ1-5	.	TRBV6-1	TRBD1	CASSELGQAGGSNQPQHF	TGTGCCAGCAGTGAACTGGGACAGGCTGGGGGGAGCAATCAGCCCCAGCATTTT
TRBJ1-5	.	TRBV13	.	CASSRQAGNQPQHF	TGTGCCAGCAGCAGACAGGCTGGCAATCAGCCCCAGCATTTT
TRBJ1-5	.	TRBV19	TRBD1	CATRGTGVLSNQPQHF	TGTGCCACCCGAGGGACAGGGGTGCTCAGCAATCAGCCCCAGCATTTT
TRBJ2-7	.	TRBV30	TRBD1	CAWTQQTGSLSYEQYF	TGTGCCTGGACCCAGCAGACAGGGTCACTATCCTACGAGCAGTACTTC
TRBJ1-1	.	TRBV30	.	CAWSTGRAEAFF	TGTGCCTGGAGTACAGGGCGGGCTGAAGCTTTCTTT
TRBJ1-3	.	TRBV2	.	CASSYTEQTGNTIYF	TGTGCCAGCAGTTACACAGAGCAAACTGGAAACACCATATATTTT
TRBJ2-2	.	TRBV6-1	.	CASSEIGLYTGELFF	TGTGCCAGCAGTGAAATCGGACTCTACACCGGGGAGCTGTTTTTT
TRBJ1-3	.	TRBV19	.	CASSLGGTLDTIYF	TGTGCCAGTAGTCTGGGGGGGACATTGGACACCATATATTTT
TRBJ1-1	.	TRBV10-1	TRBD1	CASRRDRLYTATEAFF	TGCGCCAGCAGAAGGGACAGGTTATATACCGCCACTGAAGCTTTCTTT
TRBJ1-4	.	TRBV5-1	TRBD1	CASRTGNSGEKLFF	TGCGCCAGCAGGACAGGGAATAGTGGTGAAAAACTGTTTTTT
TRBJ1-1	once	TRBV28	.	CASSSHGTTTRTEAFF	TGTGCCAGCAGTTCCCACGGGACTACGACGAGGACTGAAGCTTTCTTT
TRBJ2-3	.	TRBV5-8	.	CASSLDRSTDTQYF	TGTGCCAGCAGCTTGGACAGAAGCACAGATACGCAGTATTTT
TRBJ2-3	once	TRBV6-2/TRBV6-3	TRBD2	CASSAYQGLGGTDTQYF	TGTGCCAGCAGTGCCTACCAGGGACTAGGGGGGACAGATACGCAGTATTTT